The clone carrying this TCR beta chain was counted at least ten times. The antigen remains undetermined. The entry originates in a study of T cell repertoires in cytomegalovirus infection. As for the study in general: Signatures in public TCR beta sequences pointed to both CMV infection and matching HLA type. Study-level results: Clonotypes of TCR beta that were HLA-C-restricted and CMV-specific dominated the ex vivo response.

TCRdb re-analysed the reads in MiXCR, keeping a single row per CDR3 protein. The sample carries about 240,000 distinct CDR3 sequences, 6.5% recorded once. Germline CDR1 SGHAT, CDR2 FQNNGV. This CDR3 comprises 14 residues. With 4 bases removed from V and 4 bases from J, the gap between germline ends came to 13 bases. The TCR was taken from a human donor in good health (CMV status not recorded). Some clones in this sample may be carry-over from other donors' samples. Sequencing input: PBMCs. This chain links TRBV11-2 with TRBJ1-2; weak D call: TRBD1 (5 bases). The CDR3 region has the DNA TGTGCCAGCAGCTCAGCAAGGGACGGCTATGGCTACACCTTC. This codes for CASSSARDGYGYTF. Full variable domain (remainder filled in from reference TRBV11-2 and TRBJ1-2): EAGVAQSPRYKIIEKRQSVAFWCNPISGHATLYWYQQILGQGPKLLIQFQNNGVVDDSQLPKDRFSAERLKGVDSTLKIQPAKLEDSAVYLCASSSARDGYGYTFGSGTRLTVV.